This TCR beta chain came from a study of Graves' ophthalmopathy and Graves' hyperthyroidism. This clonotype has more than one count but fewer than ten. CDR1 is SGHRS and CDR2 is YFSETQ in the germline V gene. The CDR3 is made up of 15 amino acids. The V end was cut by 4 bases, the J end by 4 bases, with 17 bases between. The authors amplified TCR beta CDR3 regions, and they did so from RNA transcripts for repertoire sequencing. HTBI primers were used in a first-round RT-PCR, which preceded a second-round multiplex PCR. TCRdb re-called the multiplex PCR reads through MiXCR, storing one row per CDR3 protein. This sample yields over a million distinct CDR3 sequences, of which 35% to 45% are seen a single time; 11% belongs to the top ten.

The source is an adult man with Graves' hyperthyroidism. The rearrangement uses TRBV5-1 and TRBJ1-1, with D maybe TRBD1 (5 bases). The sequenced sample consisted of peripheral blood or thyroid tissue (not recorded which). CDR3 amino acids: CASSARGAQGTEAFF. The CDR3 nucleotides are TGCGCCAGCAGCGCGAGAGGGGCGCAGGGCACTGAAGCTTTCTTT.